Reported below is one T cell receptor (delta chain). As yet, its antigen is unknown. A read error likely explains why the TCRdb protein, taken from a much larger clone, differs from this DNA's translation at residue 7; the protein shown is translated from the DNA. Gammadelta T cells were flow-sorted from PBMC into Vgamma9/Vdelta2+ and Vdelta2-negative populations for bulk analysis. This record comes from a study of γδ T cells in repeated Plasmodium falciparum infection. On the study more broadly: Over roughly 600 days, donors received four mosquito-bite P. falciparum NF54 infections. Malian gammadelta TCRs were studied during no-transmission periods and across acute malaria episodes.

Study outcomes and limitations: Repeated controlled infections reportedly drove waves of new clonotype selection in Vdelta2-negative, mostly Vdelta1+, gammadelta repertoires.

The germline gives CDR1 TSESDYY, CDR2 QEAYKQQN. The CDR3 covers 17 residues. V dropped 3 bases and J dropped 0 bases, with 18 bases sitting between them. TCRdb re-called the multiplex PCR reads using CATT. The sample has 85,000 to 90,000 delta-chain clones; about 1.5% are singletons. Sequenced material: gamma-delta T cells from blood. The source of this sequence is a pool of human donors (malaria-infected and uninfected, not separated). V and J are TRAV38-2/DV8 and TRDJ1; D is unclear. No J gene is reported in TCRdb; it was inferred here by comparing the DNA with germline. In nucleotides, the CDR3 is TGTGCTTATAGGACCCACTCTACGGCCCCCTACACCGATAAACTCATCTTT. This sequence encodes CAYRTHSTAPYTDKLIF.